The present entry profiles one T cell receptor (beta chain) with its context. The data were obtained in a study of control samples from healthy donors and cancer patients. Profiling relied on immunoSEQ multiplex PCR, and the TCRdb table lists in-frame clones only, not all of them. The sample yields around 76,000 clones, roughly 94% seen once. This CDR3 has 11 residues. V was clipped by 4 bases and J by 1 base, with 2 bases between them. CDR1 and CDR2 from the germline V gene are SGHRS and YFSETQ. The chain has TRBV5-1 and TRBJ1-2, with D hard to call. This sequence was found in a woman between 35 and 50 years old in good health. Source material: blood. The CDR3 sequence is CASSDNYGYTF. The CDR3 DNA reads TGCGCCAGCAGCGATAACTATGGCTACACCTTC.